This TCR beta chain was documented in a study of T cell changes during pregnancy in multiple sclerosis. The CDR3 contains 20 residues. Trimming took 4 bases from V and 4 from J, leaving 29 bases between them. Germline loops: CDR1 MNHNS, CDR2 SASEGT. Using immunoSEQ multiplex PCR, the repertoire was profiled, and TCRdb retains in-frame clones only, with some absent. The data contain roughly 30,000 clones, about 86% of them seen just once; the ten biggest clones take up 0.6% to 0.9%. The sequencing here drew on CD4+ T cells from peripheral blood mononuclear cells, taken in the first trimester of pregnancy. The chain links TRBV6-1 to TRBJ2-1; the D gene is possibly TRBD1 (6 bases). The receptor was derived from a female donor in good health, enrolled as a control in a pregnancy study. Written as DNA, the CDR3 is TGTGCCAGCAGTGTACGAATTGGGGGCCAGATTTCGGGTCCATACAATGAGCAGTTCTTC. Amino acid sequence: CASSVRIGGQISGPYNEQFF.